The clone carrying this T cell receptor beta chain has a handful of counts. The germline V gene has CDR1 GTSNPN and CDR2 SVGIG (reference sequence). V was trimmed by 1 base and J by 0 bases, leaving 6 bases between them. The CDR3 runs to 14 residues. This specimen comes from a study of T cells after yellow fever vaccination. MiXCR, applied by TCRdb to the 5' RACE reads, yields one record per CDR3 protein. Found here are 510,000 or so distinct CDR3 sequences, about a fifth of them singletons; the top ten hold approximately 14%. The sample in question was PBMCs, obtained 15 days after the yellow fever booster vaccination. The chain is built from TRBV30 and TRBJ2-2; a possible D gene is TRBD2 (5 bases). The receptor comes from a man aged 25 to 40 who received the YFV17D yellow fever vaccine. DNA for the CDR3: TGTGCCTGGAGTGGACTACCGAACACCGGGGAGCTGTTTTTT. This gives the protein CAWSGLPNTGELFF.